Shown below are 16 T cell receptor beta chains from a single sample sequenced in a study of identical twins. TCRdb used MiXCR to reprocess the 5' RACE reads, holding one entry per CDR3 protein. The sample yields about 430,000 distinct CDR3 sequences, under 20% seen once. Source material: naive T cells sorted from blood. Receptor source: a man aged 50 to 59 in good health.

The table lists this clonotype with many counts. CDR3 nucleotide sequence: TGCGCCAGCTGCCCCGAACTCTGGGGATCCTACGAGCAGTACTTC. Amino acids: CASCPELWGSYEQYF. The V and J genes are TRBV10-2 and TRBJ2-7; D is uncertain. V was pared by 8 bases and J by 1 base, with 18 bases between. Germline V gene lookup returns CDR1 WSHSY and CDR2 SAAADI. The CDR3 loop spans 15 amino acids.

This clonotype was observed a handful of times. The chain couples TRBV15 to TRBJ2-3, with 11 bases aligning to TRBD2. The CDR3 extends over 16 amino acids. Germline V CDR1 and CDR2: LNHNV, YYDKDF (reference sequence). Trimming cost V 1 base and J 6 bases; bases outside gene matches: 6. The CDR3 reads CATSRVLAGGIDTQYF. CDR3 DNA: TGTGCCACCAGCAGAGTTCTAGCGGGAGGTATTGATACGCAGTATTTT.

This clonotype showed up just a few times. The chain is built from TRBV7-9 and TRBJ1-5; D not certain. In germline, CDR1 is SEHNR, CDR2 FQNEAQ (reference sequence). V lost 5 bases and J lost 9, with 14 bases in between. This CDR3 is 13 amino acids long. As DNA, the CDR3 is TGTGCCAGCAGCCCCGAAGGACGGTGGCCCCAGCATTTT. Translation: CASSPEGRWPQHF.

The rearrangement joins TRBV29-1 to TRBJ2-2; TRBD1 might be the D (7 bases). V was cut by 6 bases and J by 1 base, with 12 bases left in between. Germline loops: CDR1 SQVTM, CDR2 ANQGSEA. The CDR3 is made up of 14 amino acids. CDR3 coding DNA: TGCAGCGTGGGGGGACAGCGGAACACCGGGGAGCTGTTTTTT. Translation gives CSVGGQRNTGELFF.

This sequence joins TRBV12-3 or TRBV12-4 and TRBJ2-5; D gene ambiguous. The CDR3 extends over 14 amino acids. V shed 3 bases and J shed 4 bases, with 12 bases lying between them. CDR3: CASSFPGVGETQYF. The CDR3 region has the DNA TGTGCCAGCAGTTTCCCAGGAGTGGGAGAGACCCAGTACTTC.

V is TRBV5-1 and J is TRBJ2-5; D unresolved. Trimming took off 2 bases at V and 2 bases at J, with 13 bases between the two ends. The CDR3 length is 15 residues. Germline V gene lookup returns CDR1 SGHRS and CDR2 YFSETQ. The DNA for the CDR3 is TGCGCCAGCAGCTTTAGCTTCCAATTACAAGAGACCCAGTACTTC. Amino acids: CASSFSFQLQETQYF.

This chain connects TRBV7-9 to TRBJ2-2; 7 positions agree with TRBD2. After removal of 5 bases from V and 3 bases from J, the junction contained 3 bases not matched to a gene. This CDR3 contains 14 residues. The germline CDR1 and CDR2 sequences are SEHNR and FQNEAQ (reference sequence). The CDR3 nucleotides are TGTGCCAGCAGCCACGGGAGGTACACCGGGGAGCTGTTTTTT. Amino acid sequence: CASSHGRYTGELFF.

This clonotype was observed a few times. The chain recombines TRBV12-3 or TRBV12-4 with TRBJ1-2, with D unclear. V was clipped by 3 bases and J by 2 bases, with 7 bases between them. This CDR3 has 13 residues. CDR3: CASSFAGNYGYTF. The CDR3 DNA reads TGTGCCAGCAGTTTTGCCGGGAACTATGGCTACACCTTC.

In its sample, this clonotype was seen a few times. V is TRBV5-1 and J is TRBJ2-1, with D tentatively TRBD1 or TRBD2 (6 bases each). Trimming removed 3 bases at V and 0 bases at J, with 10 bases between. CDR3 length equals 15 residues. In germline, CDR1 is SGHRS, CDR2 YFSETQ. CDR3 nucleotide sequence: TGCGCCAGCAGCTCTCGGGGGCCCTCCTACAATGAGCAGTTCTTC. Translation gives CASSSRGPSYNEQFF.

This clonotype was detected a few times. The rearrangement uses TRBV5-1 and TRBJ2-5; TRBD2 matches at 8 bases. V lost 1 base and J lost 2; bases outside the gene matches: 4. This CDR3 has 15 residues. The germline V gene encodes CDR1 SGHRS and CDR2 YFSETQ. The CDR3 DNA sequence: TGCGCCAGCAGCTTGAGCGGGAGTACACAAGAGACCCAGTACTTC. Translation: CASSLSGSTQETQYF.

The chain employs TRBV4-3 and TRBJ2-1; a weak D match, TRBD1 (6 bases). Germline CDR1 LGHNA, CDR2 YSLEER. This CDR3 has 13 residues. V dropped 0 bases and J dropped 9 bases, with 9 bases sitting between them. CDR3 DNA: TGCGCCAGCAGCCAAGAGGGGGCTAGTGAGCAGTTCTTC. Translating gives CASSQEGASEQFF.

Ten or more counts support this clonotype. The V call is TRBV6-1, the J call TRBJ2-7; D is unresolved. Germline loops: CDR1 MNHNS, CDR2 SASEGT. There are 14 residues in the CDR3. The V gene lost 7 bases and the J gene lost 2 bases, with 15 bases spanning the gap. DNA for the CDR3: TGTGCCAGCAAAGGGATCCGGCAAGCCTACGAGCAGTACTTC. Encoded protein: CASKGIRQAYEQYF.

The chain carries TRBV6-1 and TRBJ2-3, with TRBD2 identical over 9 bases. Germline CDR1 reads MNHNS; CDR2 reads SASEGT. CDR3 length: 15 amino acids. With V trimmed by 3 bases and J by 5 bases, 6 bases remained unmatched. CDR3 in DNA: TGTGCCAGCAGTGATTTAGCGGGAGCCAAAGATACGCAGTATTTT. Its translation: CASSDLAGAKDTQYF.

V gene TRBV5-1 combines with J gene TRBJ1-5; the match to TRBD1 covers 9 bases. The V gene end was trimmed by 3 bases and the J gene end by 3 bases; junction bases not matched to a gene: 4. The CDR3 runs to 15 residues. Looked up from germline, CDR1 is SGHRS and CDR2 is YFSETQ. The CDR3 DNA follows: TGCGCCAGCAGCTCGGGACAGGGAGACAATCAGCCCCAGCATTTT. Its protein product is CASSSGQGDNQPQHF.

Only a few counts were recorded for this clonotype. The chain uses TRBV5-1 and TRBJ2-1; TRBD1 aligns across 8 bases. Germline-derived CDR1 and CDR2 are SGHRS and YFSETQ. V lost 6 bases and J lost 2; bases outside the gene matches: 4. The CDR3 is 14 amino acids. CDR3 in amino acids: CASTTGEPYNEQFF. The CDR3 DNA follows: TGCGCCAGCACGACAGGGGAACCCTACAATGAGCAGTTCTTC.

The CDR3 spells CASSPPPQGTDTQYF. The CDR3 DNA sequence: TGTGCCAGCAGCCCTCCGCCACAGGGGACAGATACGCAGTATTTT. The chain employs TRBV7-9 and TRBJ2-3; 7 bases map to TRBD1. The V and J ends lost 5 bases and 3 bases, in that order; junction bases with no gene match: 8. Germline V gene lookup returns CDR1 SEHNR and CDR2 FQNEAQ (reference sequence). This CDR3 has 15 amino acids.